This section outlines one T cell receptor beta chain sequence together with its context. The record originates from a study of PD-1 blockade in mismatch repair-deficient tumors. Method: immunoSEQ multiplex PCR; TCRdb's copy keeps in-frame clones and lacks some. The table includes 60,000 to 70,000 clones, 70% to 90% detected once. The CDR3 loop spans 15 amino acids. Germline loops: CDR1 SGHRS, CDR2 YFSETQ. V was trimmed by 3 bases and J by 2 bases, leaving 15 bases between them. The sequence derives from an adult with mismatch repair-deficient cancer. The material was peripheral blood, obtained 52 weeks after starting pembrolizumab. The V gene is TRBV5-1, the J gene TRBJ2-7; D possibly uses TRBD1 or TRBD2 (7 bases each). The CDR3: CASSSAGDRPYEQYF. CDR3 nucleotide sequence: TGCGCCAGCAGCTCGGCGGGGGACAGACCCTACGAGCAGTACTTC.